This T cell receptor beta chain was obtained from a study of T cell repertoires in cytomegalovirus infection (dated 2019 in TCRdb). Some background on the complete study: Recently identified HLA-C-restricted CMV epitopes, whose presentation resists viral immunomodulation, were targeted by peptide stimulations together with well-studied HLA-B-restricted epitopes. Because public TCR beta signatures pointed to carriage of CMV infection together with the matching HLA type, the HLA type of each donor mattered for the analysis.

These reads were obtained on an Illumina HiSeq 1500. The public reads were reanalyzed by TCRdb: fastp trimming at Q25, MiXCR alignment, in-frame beta chains only. Each entry is one CDR3 protein sequence, shown with its most common DNA and genes. Present in this sample are 640,000 or so distinct CDR3 sequences, around 30% of which were seen just once. In total, the top ten clones hold about 18% of the sample. The sample's treatment or condition label, decoded: in vitro stimulation with specific CMV peptide epitopes to enrich CMV-specific T cells. Study-wide conclusions, independent of this receptor: In the ex vivo response, HLA-C-restricted CMV-specific TCR beta clonotypes were dominant, and in two of eight donors the single most frequent clonotype came from this HLA-C-restricted group. Cumulative frequency of public TCR beta family members discriminated carriers of CMV infection plus the relevant HLA type in this cohort and an independent approximately 360-donor cohort.

On this clonotype: Its target antigen remains unknown. Qualities for individual bases were not recorded, and no much larger clone is one base off.

Source: cultured PBMCs, taken from culture after CMV antigen stimulation. The clonotype was recovered from a human donor in good health (CMV status not recorded). Some clones in this sample may be carry-over from other donors' samples.

The sequenced DNA: TGCAGCGTCGACAGCACAGATACGCAGTATTTT. This gives the protein CSVDSTDTQYF. Recombination linked TRBV29-1 to TRBJ2-3; the D segment cannot be called with confidence. V is pared back by 6 bases and J by 0 bases, with 4 bases lying between the germline termini. From the cysteine through the phenylalanine, the CDR3 covers 11 amino acids. Of all the DNA, just the CDR3 is kept, 33 bases in frame from base 1. From a lookup of the germline V gene, CDR1 and CDR2 are SQVTM and ANQGSEA.